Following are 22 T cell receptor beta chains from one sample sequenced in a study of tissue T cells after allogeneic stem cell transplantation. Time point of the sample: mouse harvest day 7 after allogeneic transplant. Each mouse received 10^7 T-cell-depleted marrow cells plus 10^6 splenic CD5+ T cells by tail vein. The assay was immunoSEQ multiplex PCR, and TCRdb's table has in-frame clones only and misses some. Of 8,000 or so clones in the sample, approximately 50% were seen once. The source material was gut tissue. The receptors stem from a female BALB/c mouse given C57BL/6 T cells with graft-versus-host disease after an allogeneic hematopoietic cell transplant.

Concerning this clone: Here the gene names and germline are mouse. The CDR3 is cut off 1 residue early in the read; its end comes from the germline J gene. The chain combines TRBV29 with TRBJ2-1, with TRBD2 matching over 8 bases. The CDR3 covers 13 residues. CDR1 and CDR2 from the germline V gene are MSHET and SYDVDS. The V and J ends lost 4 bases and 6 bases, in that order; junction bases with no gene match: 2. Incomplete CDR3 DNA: TGTGCTAGCAGTTCCTGGGGGGTTGCTGAGCAGTTC. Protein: CASSSWGVAEQF. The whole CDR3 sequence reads CASSSWGVAEQFF.

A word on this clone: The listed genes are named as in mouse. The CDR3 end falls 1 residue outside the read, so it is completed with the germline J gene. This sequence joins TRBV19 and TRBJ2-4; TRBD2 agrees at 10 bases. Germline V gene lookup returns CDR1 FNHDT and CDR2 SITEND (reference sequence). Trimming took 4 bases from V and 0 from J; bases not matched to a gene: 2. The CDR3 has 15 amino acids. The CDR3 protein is CASSRTGGSQNTLYF. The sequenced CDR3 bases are TGTGCCAGCAGTCGGACTGGGGGTAGTCAAAACACCTTGTAC.

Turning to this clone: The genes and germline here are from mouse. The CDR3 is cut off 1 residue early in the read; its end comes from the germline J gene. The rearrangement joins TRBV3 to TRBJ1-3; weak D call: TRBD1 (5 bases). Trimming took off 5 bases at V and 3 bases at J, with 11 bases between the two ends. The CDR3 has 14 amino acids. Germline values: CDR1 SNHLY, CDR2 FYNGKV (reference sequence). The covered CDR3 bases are TGTGCCAGCAGCGAGAGGGGTGGTGGAAATACGCTCTAT. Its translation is CASSERGGGNTLY. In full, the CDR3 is CASSERGGGNTLYF.

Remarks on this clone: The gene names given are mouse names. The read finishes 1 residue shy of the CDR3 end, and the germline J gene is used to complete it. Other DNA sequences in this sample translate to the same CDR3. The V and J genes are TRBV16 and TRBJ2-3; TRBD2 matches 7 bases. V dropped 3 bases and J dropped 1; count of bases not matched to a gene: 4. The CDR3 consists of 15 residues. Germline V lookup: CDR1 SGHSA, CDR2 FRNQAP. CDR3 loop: CASSFLGGGAETLYF. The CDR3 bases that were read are TGTGCAAGCAGCTTTTTGGGGGGTGGTGCAGAAACGCTGTAT.

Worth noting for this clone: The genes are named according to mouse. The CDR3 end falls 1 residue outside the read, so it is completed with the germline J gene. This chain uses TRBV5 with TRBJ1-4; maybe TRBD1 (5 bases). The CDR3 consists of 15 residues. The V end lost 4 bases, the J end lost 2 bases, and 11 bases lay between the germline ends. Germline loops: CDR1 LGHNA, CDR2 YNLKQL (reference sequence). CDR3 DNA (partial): TGTGCCAGCAGCCCCCTCGGGGGGTCCAACGAAAGATTATTT. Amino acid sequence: CASSPLGGSNERLF. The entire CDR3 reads CASSPLGGSNERLFF.

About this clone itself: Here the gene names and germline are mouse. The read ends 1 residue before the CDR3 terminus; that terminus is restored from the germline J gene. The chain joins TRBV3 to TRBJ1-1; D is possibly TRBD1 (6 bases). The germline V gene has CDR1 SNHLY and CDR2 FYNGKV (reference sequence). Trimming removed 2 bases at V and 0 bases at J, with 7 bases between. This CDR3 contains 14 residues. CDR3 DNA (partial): TGTGCCAGCAGCTTACAGGGGTCAAACACAGAAGTCTTC. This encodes CASSLQGSNTEVF. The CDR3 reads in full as CASSLQGSNTEVFF.

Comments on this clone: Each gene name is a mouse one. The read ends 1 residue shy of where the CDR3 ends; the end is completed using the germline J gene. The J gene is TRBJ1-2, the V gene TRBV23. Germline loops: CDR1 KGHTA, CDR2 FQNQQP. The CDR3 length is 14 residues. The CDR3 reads CSSSQLQTNSDYTF. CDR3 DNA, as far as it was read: TGCTCCAGCAGTCAATTGCAAACAAACTCCGACTACACC. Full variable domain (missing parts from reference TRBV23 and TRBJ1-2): DAAVTQKPRYLIKMKGQEAEMKCIPEKGHTAVFWYQQKQSKELKFLIYFQNQQPLDQIDMVKERFSAVCPSSSLCSLGIRTCEAEDSALYLCSSSQLQTNSDYTFGSGTRLLVI.

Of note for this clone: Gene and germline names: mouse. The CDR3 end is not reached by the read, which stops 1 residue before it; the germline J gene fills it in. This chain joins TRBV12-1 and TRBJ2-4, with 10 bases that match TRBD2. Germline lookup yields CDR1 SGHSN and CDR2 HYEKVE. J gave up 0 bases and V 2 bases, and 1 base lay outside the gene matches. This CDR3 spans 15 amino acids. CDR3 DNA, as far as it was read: TGTGCCAGCTCTCGGACTGGGGGTAGTCAAAACACCTTGTAC. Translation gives CASSRTGGSQNTLY. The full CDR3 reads CASSRTGGSQNTLYF. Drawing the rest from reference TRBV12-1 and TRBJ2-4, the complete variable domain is DSGVVQSPRHIIKEKGGRSVLTCIPISGHSNVVWYQQTLGKELKFLIQHYEKVERDKGFLPSRFSVQQFDDYHSEMNMSALELEDSAMYFCASSRTGGSQNTLYFGAGTRLSVL.

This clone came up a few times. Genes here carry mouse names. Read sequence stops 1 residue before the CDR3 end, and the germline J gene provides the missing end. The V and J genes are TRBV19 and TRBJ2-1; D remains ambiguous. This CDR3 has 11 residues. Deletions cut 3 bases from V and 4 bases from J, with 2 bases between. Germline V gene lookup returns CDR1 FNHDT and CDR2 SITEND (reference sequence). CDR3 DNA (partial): TGTGCCAGCAGTAAATATGCTGAGCAGTTC. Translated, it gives CASSKYAEQF. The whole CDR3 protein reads CASSKYAEQFF.

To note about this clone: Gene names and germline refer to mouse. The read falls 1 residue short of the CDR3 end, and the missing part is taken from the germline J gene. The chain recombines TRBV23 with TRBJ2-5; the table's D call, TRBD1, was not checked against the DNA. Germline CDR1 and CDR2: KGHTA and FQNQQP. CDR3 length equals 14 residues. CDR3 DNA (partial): TGCTCCAGCAGTCAATCTACAGGGGAGGACACCCAGTAC. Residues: CSSSQSTGEDTQY. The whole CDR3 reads CSSSQSTGEDTQYF.

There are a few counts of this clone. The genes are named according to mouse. Partial CDR3 DNA: TGTGCCAGCAGTCTTCAGGGTAGTGCAGAAACGCTGTAT. The encoded protein is CASSLQGSAETLY. The full CDR3 is CASSLQGSAETLYF. V usage is TRBV26 and J usage is TRBJ2-3; D possibly corresponds to TRBD1 (5 bases). The read halts 1 residue ahead of the CDR3 end, with the missing end drawn from the germline J gene. This CDR3 has 14 amino acids. Trimming cost V 3 bases and J 0 bases, with 7 bases left between them. Germline CDR1 and CDR2: KGHPV and FQNQEV (reference sequence).

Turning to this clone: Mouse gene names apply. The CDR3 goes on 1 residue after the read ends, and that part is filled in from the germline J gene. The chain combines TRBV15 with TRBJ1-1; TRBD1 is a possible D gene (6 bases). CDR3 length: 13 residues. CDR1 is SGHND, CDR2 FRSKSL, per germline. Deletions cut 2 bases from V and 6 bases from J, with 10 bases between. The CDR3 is CASSLSGTPEVFF. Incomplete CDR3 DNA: TGTGCCAGCAGTTTAAGTGGGACACCAGAAGTCTTC. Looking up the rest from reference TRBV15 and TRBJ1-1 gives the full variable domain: DAGVTQTPRHEVAEKGQTIILKCEPVSGHNDLFWYRQTKIQGLELLSYFRSKSLMEDGGAFKDRFKAEMLNSSFSTLKIQPTEPKDSAVYLCASSLSGTPEVFFGKGTRLTVV.

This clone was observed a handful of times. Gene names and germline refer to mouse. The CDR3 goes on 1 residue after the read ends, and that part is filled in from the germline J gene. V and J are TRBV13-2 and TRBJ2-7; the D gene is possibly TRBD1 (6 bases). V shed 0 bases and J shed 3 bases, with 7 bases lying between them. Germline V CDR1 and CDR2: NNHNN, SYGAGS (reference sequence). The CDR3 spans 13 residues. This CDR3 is CASGDGDNYEQYF. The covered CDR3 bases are TGTGCCAGCGGTGATGGGGACAACTATGAACAGTAC.

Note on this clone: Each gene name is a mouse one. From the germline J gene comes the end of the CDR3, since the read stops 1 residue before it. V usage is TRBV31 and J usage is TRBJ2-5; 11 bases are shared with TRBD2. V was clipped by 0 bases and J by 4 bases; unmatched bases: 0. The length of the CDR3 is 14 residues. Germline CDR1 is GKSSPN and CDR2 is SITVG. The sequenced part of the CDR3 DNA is TGTGCCTGGAGTCTGGGACTGGGGGAAGACACCCAGTAC. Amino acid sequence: CAWSLGLGEDTQY. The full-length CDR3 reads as CAWSLGLGEDTQYF.

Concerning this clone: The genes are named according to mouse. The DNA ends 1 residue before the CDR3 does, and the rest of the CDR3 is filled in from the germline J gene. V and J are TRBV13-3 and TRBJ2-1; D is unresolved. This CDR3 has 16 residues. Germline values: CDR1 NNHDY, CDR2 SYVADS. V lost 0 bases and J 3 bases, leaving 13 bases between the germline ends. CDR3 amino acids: CASSDAQRFFYAEQFF. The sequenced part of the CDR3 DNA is TGTGCCAGCAGTGATGCACAGCGTTTTTTCTATGCTGAGCAGTTC.

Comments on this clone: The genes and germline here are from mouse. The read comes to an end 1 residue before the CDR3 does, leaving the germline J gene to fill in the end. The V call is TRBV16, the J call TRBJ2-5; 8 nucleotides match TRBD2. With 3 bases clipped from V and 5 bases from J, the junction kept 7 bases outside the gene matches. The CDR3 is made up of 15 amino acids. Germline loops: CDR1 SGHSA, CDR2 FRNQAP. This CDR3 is CASSFAGGRGDTQYF. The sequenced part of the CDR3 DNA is TGTGCAAGCAGCTTCGCTGGGGGGCGAGGAGACACCCAGTAC.

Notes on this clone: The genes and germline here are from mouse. The CDR3 loop is CASSRTGGSYEQYF. The covered CDR3 bases are TGTGCCAGCAGCAGGACTGGGGGCTCCTATGAACAGTAC. V is TRBV4 and J is TRBJ2-7; 10 nucleotides align to TRBD2. The CDR3 end is not reached by the read, which stops 1 residue before it; the germline J gene fills it in. This CDR3 is built from 14 residues. V was pared by 5 bases and J by 0 bases, with 1 base of the junction left unmatched. Germline CDR1 LGHDT, CDR2 YNNKQL (reference sequence).

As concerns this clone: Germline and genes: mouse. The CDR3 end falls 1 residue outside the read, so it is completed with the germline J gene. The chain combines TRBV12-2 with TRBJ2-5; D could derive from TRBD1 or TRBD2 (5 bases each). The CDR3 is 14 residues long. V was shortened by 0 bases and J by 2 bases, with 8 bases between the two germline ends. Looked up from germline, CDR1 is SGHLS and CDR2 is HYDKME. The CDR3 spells CASSLEGRQDTQYF. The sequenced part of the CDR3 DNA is TGTGCCAGCTCTCTCGAGGGGCGCCAAGACACCCAGTAC. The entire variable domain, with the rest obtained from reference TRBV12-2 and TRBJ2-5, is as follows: NSGVVQSPRYIIKGKGERSILKCIPISGHLSVAWYQQTQGQELKFFIQHYDKMERDKGNLPSRFSVQQFDDYHSEMNMSALELEDSAVYFCASSLEGRQDTQYFGPGTRLLVL.

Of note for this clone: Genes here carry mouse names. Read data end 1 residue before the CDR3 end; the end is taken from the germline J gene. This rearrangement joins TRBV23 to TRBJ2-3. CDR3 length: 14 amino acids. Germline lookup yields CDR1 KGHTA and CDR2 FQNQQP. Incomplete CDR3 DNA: TGCTCCAGCAGTCGGGGGTCTAGTGCAGAAACGCTGTAT. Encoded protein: CSSSRGSSAETLY. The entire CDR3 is CSSSRGSSAETLYF.

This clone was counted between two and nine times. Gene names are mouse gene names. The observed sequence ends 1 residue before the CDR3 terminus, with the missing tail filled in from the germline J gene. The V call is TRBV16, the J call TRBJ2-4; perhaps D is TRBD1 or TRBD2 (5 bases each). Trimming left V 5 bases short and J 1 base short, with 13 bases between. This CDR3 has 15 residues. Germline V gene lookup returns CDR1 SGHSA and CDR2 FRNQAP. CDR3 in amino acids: CASSRDGGGQNTLYF. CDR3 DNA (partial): TGTGCAAGCAGCCGGGACGGAGGGGGTCAAAACACCTTGTAC.

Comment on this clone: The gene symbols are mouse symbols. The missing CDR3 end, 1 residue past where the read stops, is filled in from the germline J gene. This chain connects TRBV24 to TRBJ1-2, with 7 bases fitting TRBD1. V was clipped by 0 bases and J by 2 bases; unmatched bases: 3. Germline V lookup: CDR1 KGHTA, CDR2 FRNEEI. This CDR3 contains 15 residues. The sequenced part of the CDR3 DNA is TGTGCCAGCAGTCTGTATTTACAGGGGAACTCCGACTACACC. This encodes CASSLYLQGNSDYT. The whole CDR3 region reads CASSLYLQGNSDYTF.

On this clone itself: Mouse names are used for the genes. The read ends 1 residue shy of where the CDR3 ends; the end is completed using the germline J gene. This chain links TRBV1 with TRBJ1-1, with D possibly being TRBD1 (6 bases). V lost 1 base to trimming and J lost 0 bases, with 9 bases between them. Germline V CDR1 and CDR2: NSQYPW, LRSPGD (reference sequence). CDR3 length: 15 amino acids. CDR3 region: CTCSAVGTTNTEVFF. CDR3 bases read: TGCACCTGCAGTGCAGTGGGGACAACAAACACAGAAGTCTTC.